Following are 7 T cell receptor beta chains from one sample sequenced in a study of identical twins. TCRdb reanalysed the 5' RACE reads using MiXCR and keeps one entry per CDR3 protein. The sample shows about 660,000 distinct CDR3 sequences, 8.6% of them seen only once. The same data also went into a second study, on yellow fever vaccine responses in identical twins.

Sequenced input: PBMCs. The source is a woman aged 18-35 years in good health.

This chain uses TRBV4-3 with TRBJ2-2; 7 bases are a match to TRBD2. The ends lost 4 bases at V and 7 bases at J; junction bases unmatched: 9. The CDR3 is 15 residues long. Germline CDR1 reads LGHNA; CDR2 reads YSLEER. This CDR3 is CASSLLASGGGELFF. The CDR3 coding sequence is TGCGCCAGCAGCCTTCTAGCCTCGGGGGGCGGGGAGCTGTTTTTT.

The table lists this clonotype with a few counts. The chain recombines TRBV29-1 with TRBJ1-4; TRBD1 is a possible D gene (6 bases). Trimming left V 6 bases short and J 0 bases short, with 8 bases between. Germline assignment: CDR1 SQVTM and CDR2 ANQGSEA. This CDR3 region has 13 residues. CDR3 region: CSVQGTTNEKLFF. The CDR3 nucleotides read TGCAGCGTACAGGGAACAACTAATGAAAAACTGTTTTTT.

The rearrangement joins TRBV27 to TRBJ2-7; D may match TRBD1 or TRBD2 (5 bases each). V lost 6 bases and J 7 bases, leaving 22 bases between the germline ends. CDR1 and CDR2 from the germline V gene are MNHEY and SMNVEV (reference sequence). CDR3 length equals 15 residues. The CDR3: CASRKQDKVRGEQYF. DNA for the CDR3: TGTGCCAGCAGGAAACAGGATAAAGTACGCGGGGAGCAGTACTTC.

The rearrangement joins TRBV12-3 or TRBV12-4 to TRBJ2-1, with D possibly called TRBD1 or TRBD2 (6 bases each). V lost 1 base and J lost 7, with 11 bases in between. CDR3 length: 14 residues. The CDR3 reads CASSLEGGGNEQFF. The CDR3 nucleotides are TGTGCCAGCAGTTTAGAGGGGGGCGGGAATGAGCAGTTCTTC.

V is TRBV28 and J is TRBJ2-5, with D perhaps matching TRBD2 (7 bases). Germline V gene data show CDR1 as MDHEN and CDR2 as SYDVKM. V was cut by 5 bases and J by 5 bases, with 18 bases left in between. The CDR3 contains 15 residues. CDR3 coding DNA: TGTGCCAGCAGTGCACCCACAGGGAGGGGGGAGACCCAGTACTTC. Protein sequence: CASSAPTGRGETQYF.

This clonotype has a handful of counts. The genes are TRBV20-1 and TRBJ2-7; a weak D match, TRBD1 (6 bases). This CDR3 spans 17 amino acids. The V and J ends lost 1 base and 4 bases respectively, with 23 bases between them. Germline V gene data show CDR1 as DFQATT and CDR2 as SNEGSKA (reference sequence). CDR3 loop: CSARGGPTGDARYEQYF. CDR3 nucleotide sequence: TGCAGTGCTAGAGGGGGGCCGACAGGCGACGCGAGGTACGAGCAGTACTTC.

This clonotype has at least ten counts. The chain joins TRBV4-2 to TRBJ2-1, with 10 positions matching TRBD2. J was trimmed by 4 bases and V by 4 bases; bases with no gene match: 10. Germline CDR1 and CDR2: LGHNA and YNFKEQ. This CDR3 contains 17 residues. The CDR3 DNA is TGTGCCAGCAGCCCCCCTGGAGCGGGAGGGGGGTACAATGAGCAGTTCTTC. Its translation: CASSPPGAGGGYNEQFF.